This T cell receptor (beta chain) is from a study of post-analysis software for immune sequencing data. Whole-study findings and limits: Co-batched samples clustered tightly together by F measure. The study found TRBV5-6, TRBV5-1 and TRBV20-1 among several TRBV segments more frequent in patients than controls.

Tagging with unique molecular identifiers was a feature of the TCR beta cDNA libraries. TCRdb itself ran the PCR reads through MiXCR, one entry per CDR3 protein. This table holds about 820,000 distinct CDR3 sequences, about 53% found once. Trimming stripped 6 bases from V and 2 bases from J, with 11 bases between. This CDR3 region has 13 residues. Germline CDR1 DFQATT, CDR2 SNEGSKA (reference sequence). Concerning this clonotype: Its specificity is not known.

The sequenced sample was blood. This chain links TRBV20-1 with TRBJ2-1; unclear D gene. The sequence was obtained from a girl between 5 and 17 years old with multiple sclerosis. The CDR3 region is CSAPSGPYNEQFF. The CDR3 bases are TGCAGTGCCCCCTCGGGTCCCTACAATGAGCAGTTCTTC.